Reported below is one T cell receptor beta chain. The sample comes from a study of blood T cell repertoires in COVID-19. Looked up from germline, CDR1 is MNHEY and CDR2 is SMNVEV (reference sequence). There are 15 residues in the CDR3. V shed 2 bases, J shed 0 bases, and the junction held 4 bases outside the gene matches. This table comes from immunoSEQ multiplex PCR, and its TCRdb copy is limited to in-frame clones, with some not included. There are about 170,000 clones in the sample; 80% to 95% occur only once, and about 5% lies in the top ten. This chain links TRBV27 with TRBJ2-7; 7 bases match TRBD2. The clonotype originates from a woman aged 45-60 years with acute or convalescent COVID-19. Sequencing input: peripheral blood. DNA of the CDR3: TGTGCCAGCAGTTTAGGCGGGAGCGTCTCCTACGAGCAGTACTTC. Translated, it gives CASSLGGSVSYEQYF.